One sample yielded the 17 T cell receptor beta chains listed below, sequenced in a study of control samples from healthy donors and cancer patients. Measured with immunoSEQ multiplex PCR; TCRdb has only the in-frame clones, and not every one. Of nearly 200,000 clones listed, about 91% are singletons. Material: blood. The receptors shown here come from a man aged 25 to 45 in good health.

The chain uses TRBV7-9 and TRBJ1-2; no reliable D call. The CDR3 extends over 13 amino acids. Trimming removed 1 base from V and 4 bases from J, with 7 bases in between. Germline V gene sequence: CDR1 SEHNR, CDR2 FQNEAQ (reference sequence). CDR3 amino acids: CASSLGEGYGYTF. Written as DNA, the CDR3 is TGTGCCAGCAGCTTAGGGGAGGGCTATGGCTACACCTTC. The whole variable domain, remainder taken from reference TRBV7-9 and TRBJ1-2, is DTGVSQNPRHKITKRGQNVTFRCDPISEHNRLYWYRQTLGQGPEFLTYFQNEAQLEKSRLLSDRFSAERPKGSFSTLEIQRTEQGDSAMYLCASSLGEGYGYTFGSGTRLTVV.

This clone appeared a single time. The CDR3 nucleotides are TGTGCCAGCAGCCCGACTCAGATGAACACTGAAGCTTTCTTT. Encoded protein: CASSPTQMNTEAFF. This chain joins TRBV3-1 (or the pseudogene TRBV3-2) and TRBJ1-1; D gene uncertain. CDR1 and CDR2 from the germline V gene are LGHDT and YNNKEL (reference sequence). The V gene lost 4 bases and the J gene lost 0 bases, with 9 bases spanning the gap. This CDR3 has 14 amino acids.

The rearrangement uses TRBV7-9 and TRBJ1-1; 7 bases agree with TRBD1. V lost 2 bases and J lost 5; bases outside the gene matches: 14. The CDR3 has 17 amino acids. Germline CDR1 and CDR2: SEHNR and FQNEAQ (reference sequence). The CDR3 loop is CASSLMGQLRGETEAFF. In DNA, the CDR3 is TGTGCCAGCAGCTTAATGGGACAGCTACGGGGGGAGACTGAAGCTTTCTTT.

This chain connects TRBV6-6 to TRBJ2-3; TRBD1 might be the D (6 bases). V shed 4 bases and J shed 3 bases, with 17 bases lying between them. This CDR3 region has 16 residues. Germline CDR1 and CDR2: MNHNY and SVGAGI (reference sequence). Here the CDR3 DNA reads TGTGCCAGCAGTTCCAACAGGGTTGGAAGAACAGATACGCAGTATTTT. As protein: CASSSNRVGRTDTQYF.

This chain links TRBV5-5 with TRBJ1-1; D is unclear. In germline, CDR1 is SGHKS, CDR2 YYEKEE (reference sequence). CDR3 length: 12 amino acids. V was pared by 2 bases and J by 0 bases, with 2 bases between. Here the CDR3 DNA reads TGTGCCAGCAGCTTAATGAACACTGAAGCTTTCTTT. It encodes CASSLMNTEAFF.

The chain is built from TRBV12-5 and TRBJ1-6; D perhaps matches TRBD1 (6 bases). The CDR3 runs 18 residues. Germline V lookup: CDR1 LGHNT, CDR2 FRNRAP. Trimming took off 0 bases at V and 9 bases at J, with 21 bases between the two ends. The CDR3 DNA reads as TGTGCTAGTGGTTTGGTTACTTTACGGGGGGCTTTCAGTTCACCCCTCCACTTT. Translated: CASGLVTLRGAFSSPLHF.

The chain links TRBV14 to TRBJ1-2; D unclear. Germline V gene sequence: CDR1 SGHDN, CDR2 FVKESK. The CDR3 runs 16 residues. Trimming removed 1 base from V and 0 bases from J, with 12 bases in between. Here the CDR3 reads CASSQVARGANYGYTF. The CDR3 DNA reads as TGTGCCAGCAGCCAAGTGGCCCGCGGAGCTAACTATGGCTACACCTTC.

The chain recombines TRBV7-2 with TRBJ1-6; 8 nucleotides agree with TRBD1. V dropped 4 bases and J dropped 2; count of bases not matched to a gene: 10. The CDR3 is 18 residues long. Germline V CDR1 and CDR2: SGHTA, FQGNSA. In DNA form, the CDR3 reads TGTGCCAGCAGCTACCGACAGGGGAGATTCACCTATAATTCACCCCTCCACTTT. Translation gives CASSYRQGRFTYNSPLHF.

The chain links TRBV11-2 to TRBJ2-1; 9 bases align to TRBD2. Trimming removed 5 bases from V and 8 bases from J; junction bases left unmatched: 13. The CDR3 is 16 amino acids. The V gene's germline CDR1 is SGHAT and CDR2 FQNNGV. The CDR3 here is CASSPEVAGGRDEQFF. CDR3 DNA sequence: TGTGCCAGCAGCCCCGAGGTTGCGGGGGGGCGGGATGAGCAGTTCTTC.

The chain recombines TRBV10-3 with TRBJ1-3, with a weak D call TRBD1 (6 bases). CDR1 is ENHRY and CDR2 is SYGVKD in the germline V gene. CDR3 length: 13 amino acids. V was trimmed by 9 bases and J by 2 bases, leaving 11 bases between them. The CDR3 loop is CAIAQGAGNTIYF. The DNA of the CDR3 is TGTGCCATAGCACAGGGAGCTGGAAACACCATATATTTT.

The chain employs TRBV9 and TRBJ1-6, with TRBD1 matching over 9 bases. This CDR3 has 18 residues. The germline V gene has CDR1 SGDLS and CDR2 YYNGEE. After removal of 3 bases from V and 5 bases from J, the junction contained 12 bases not matched to a gene. CDR3 nucleotide sequence: TGTGCCAGCAGCGCCCTCCCCGTCGGACAGGGGAATAATTCACCCCTCCACTTT. Protein: CASSALPVGQGNNSPLHF.

This chain joins TRBV2 and TRBJ2-1; TRBD2 is a possible D gene (6 bases). Germline V lookup: CDR1 SNHLY, CDR2 FYNNEI. Trimming removed 5 bases at V and 7 bases at J, with 12 bases between. This CDR3 region has 13 residues. CDR3 sequence reads: CASSSGTLNEQFF. The CDR3 bases are TGTGCCAGCAGTTCCGGGACTTTAAATGAGCAGTTCTTC.

The chain joins TRBV3-1 (or the pseudogene TRBV3-2) to TRBJ2-7; 8 bases are shared with TRBD2. The CDR3 has 15 amino acids. Losses at the gene ends were 4 bases for V and 0 bases for J; bases not matched to a gene: 5. CDR1 is LGHDT, CDR2 YNNKEL, per germline (reference sequence). The chain's CDR3 is CASSPIAGFSYEQYF. The CDR3 DNA sequence: TGTGCCAGCAGCCCGATAGCGGGATTCTCCTACGAGCAGTACTTC.

This sequence joins TRBV4-1 and TRBJ2-1; 10 bases line up with TRBD1. Germline loops: CDR1 MGHRA, CDR2 YSYEKL. CDR3 size: 19 residues. Germline trimming cut 4 bases from V and 9 bases from J; bases unmatched to any gene: 21. CDR3 coding DNA: TGCGCCAGCAGCCGCACCGGGACAGGGGCGCGGCCCAAGCGAGTTGAGCAGTTCTTC. Translation gives CASSRTGTGARPKRVEQFF.

This chain uses TRBV3-1 (or the pseudogene TRBV3-2) with TRBJ1-3; D is possibly TRBD1 (6 bases). The CDR3 is 14 residues long. In germline, CDR1 is LGHDT, CDR2 YNNKEL (reference sequence). Trimming stripped 1 base from V and 11 bases from J, with 15 bases between. The CDR3 sequence is CASSQANSPGAIYF. The CDR3 DNA reads as TGTGCCAGCAGCCAAGCTAACAGTCCAGGGGCCATATATTTT.

This chain uses TRBV5-5 with TRBJ1-1, with TRBD1 matching over 9 bases. J lost 4 bases, V lost 2 bases, and 6 bases had no gene match. Per germline, CDR1 SGHKS and CDR2 YYEKEE (reference sequence). The CDR3 has 15 residues. In DNA, the CDR3 is TGTGCCAGCAGCTTAATACAGGGGGCCAGCACTGAAGCTTTCTTT. Its translation: CASSLIQGASTEAFF.

The rearrangement links TRBV5-3 to TRBJ1-3; perhaps TRBD1 as D (6 bases). TRBV5-3 is placed among ORFs of uncertain function. Between the trimmed V and J ends, which lost 4 bases and 0 bases, there was a span of 8 bases. This CDR3 region has 14 residues. CDR3 protein: CARSTGSSGNTIYF. The DNA for the CDR3 is TGTGCCAGAAGCACAGGGAGCTCTGGAAACACCATATATTTT.